The next 14 T cell receptor beta chains were all read from a single sample in a study of T cell responses to AZD1222 COVID-19 vaccine. Libraries were prepared by immunoSEQ multiplex PCR; TCRdb keeps only in-frame clonotypes and omits some of them. The top ten hold more than 20% of the sample, which has about 120,000 clones, 85% to 90% seen once. The material sequenced was peripheral blood, taken on day 0 of AZD1222 vaccination. The receptors were sampled from an adult in good health.

The chain employs TRBV11-2 and TRBJ1-5, with 8 bases matching TRBD1. Germline CDR1 SGHAT, CDR2 FQNNGV. This CDR3 is 13 amino acids long. Trimming at V came to 3 bases and at J to 7 bases, leaving 2 bases not matched to a gene. The DNA of the CDR3 is TGTGCCAGCAGCTTGACAGGGGACCAGCCCCAGCATTTT. Residues: CASSLTGDQPQHF.

This clone was counted once. The chain is built from TRBV7-9 and TRBJ2-3, with 13 bases that match TRBD2. Trimming cost V 4 bases and J 3 bases; bases outside gene matches: 13. Germline V gene lookup returns CDR1 SEHNR and CDR2 FQNEAQ (reference sequence). CDR3 length equals 19 residues. CDR3 coding DNA: TGTGCCAGCAGCTCTCCTACTAGCGGGGGGGCCATTTTGACAGATACGCAGTATTTT. Amino acid sequence: CASSSPTSGGAILTDTQYF.

The chain links TRBV7-8 to TRBJ2-7, with TRBD2 as a possible D gene (6 bases). Trimming took off 1 base at V and 1 base at J, with 14 bases between the two ends. This CDR3 contains 16 residues. The germline V gene encodes CDR1 SGHVS and CDR2 FQNEAQ. The CDR3: CASSLEGDGGSYEQYF. CDR3 in DNA: TGTGCCAGCAGCTTAGAGGGCGATGGGGGGTCCTACGAGCAGTACTTC.

The rearrangement uses TRBV28 and TRBJ1-2; 8 positions match TRBD1. This CDR3 is 15 amino acids long. The junction had 10 bases not matched to a gene; V was cut back by 6 bases and J by 4 bases. CDR1 and CDR2 (germline): MDHEN, SYDVKM. For the CDR3, the DNA is TGTGCCAGCAGAAGTCGGGACAGGAGGTCCTATGGCTACACCTTC. It specifies CASRSRDRRSYGYTF.

This chain connects TRBV5-1 to TRBJ1-2; 8 bases fit TRBD1. J lost 5 bases, V lost 0 bases, and 3 bases had no gene match. The germline V gene encodes CDR1 SGHRS and CDR2 YFSETQ. The CDR3 loop spans 14 amino acids. CDR3 in DNA: TGCGCCAGCAGCTTGGGGACAGGGCTTTATGGCTACACCTTC. Amino acids: CASSLGTGLYGYTF. Full variable domain (missing parts from reference TRBV5-1 and TRBJ1-2): KAGVTQTPRYLIKTRGQQVTLSCSPISGHRSVSWYQQTPGQGLQFLFEYFSETQRNKGNFPGRFSGRQFSNSRSEMNVSTLELGDSALYLCASSLGTGLYGYTFGSGTRLTVV.

The chain links TRBV7-2 to TRBJ1-1; 9 nucleotides line up with TRBD1. The CDR3 consists of 13 residues. Germline V gene sequence: CDR1 SGHTA, CDR2 FQGNSA. The V and J ends lost 8 bases and 0 bases, in that order; junction bases with no gene match: 1. CDR3 sequence: CASRDRVNTEAFF. DNA of the CDR3: TGTGCCAGCCGGGACAGGGTGAACACTGAAGCTTTCTTT.

The chain carries TRBV5-1 and TRBJ1-1; D call uncertain. The CDR3 spans 13 residues. Per germline, CDR1 SGHRS and CDR2 YFSETQ. V lost 4 bases and J 4 bases, leaving 11 bases between the germline ends. The CDR3 region is CASSPARATEAFF. Written as DNA, the CDR3 is TGCGCCAGCAGCCCGGCGCGGGCCACTGAAGCTTTCTTT.

Concerning this clone itself: At one end, the junction sequence differs from germline, possibly due to a read error. V usage is TRBV5-6 and J usage is TRBJ2-7; 10 positions agree with TRBD1. The CDR3 length is 10 residues. Germline assignment: CDR1 SGHDT and CDR2 YYEEEE. CDR3 loop: CASSPRTGGF. The CDR3 region has the DNA TGTGCCAGCAGCCCGAGGACAGGGGGCTTC.

The V gene is TRBV7-9, the J gene TRBJ2-2, with 13 positions matching TRBD2. The V gene end was trimmed by 5 bases and the J gene end by 5 bases; junction bases not matched to a gene: 2. This CDR3 contains 15 residues. Germline CDR1 is SEHNR and CDR2 is FQNEAQ (reference sequence). The chain's CDR3 is CASSPGLAGTGELFF. CDR3 sequence (DNA): TGTGCCAGCAGCCCGGGACTAGCGGGGACCGGGGAGCTGTTTTTT.

The chain has TRBV6-6 and TRBJ2-5, with D perhaps matching TRBD2 (5 bases). CDR1 is MNHNY and CDR2 is SVGAGI in the germline V gene (reference sequence). The V end was cut by 2 bases, the J end by 5 bases, with 18 bases between. The CDR3 extends over 16 amino acids. CDR3 amino acids: CASSYSNGVTGETQYF. CDR3 DNA sequence: TGTGCCAGCAGTTACAGCAACGGGGTGACCGGGGAGACCCAGTACTTC.

J is TRBJ2-4 and V is TRBV6-5, with 13 positions matching TRBD2. Germline V gene lookup returns CDR1 MNHEY and CDR2 SVGAGI. CDR3 length: 16 amino acids. The V and J ends lost 4 bases and 3 bases, in that order; junction bases with no gene match: 3. The CDR3 nucleotides are TGTGCCAGCAGTTCACTAGCGGGGGGGCTCAAAAACATTCAGTACTTC. This translates into CASSSLAGGLKNIQYF.

V and J are TRBV5-1 and TRBJ2-2; D remains unclear. Trimming removed 3 bases from V and 4 bases from J, with 7 bases in between. This CDR3 contains 13 residues. Germline V CDR1 and CDR2: SGHRS, YFSETQ. CDR3 residues: CASSSLGTGELFF. As DNA, the CDR3 is TGCGCCAGCAGCTCCCTCGGCACCGGGGAGCTGTTTTTT.

This chain joins TRBV5-4 and TRBJ2-2; 9 positions match TRBD1. The CDR3 covers 16 residues. The J segment lost 2 bases and the V segment lost 4 bases, leaving 6 bases of the junction unmatched. In germline, CDR1 is SGHNT, CDR2 YYREEE (reference sequence). CDR3 loop: CASSGGQGLNTGELFF. The CDR3 coding sequence is TGTGCCAGCAGCGGCGGACAGGGGCTTAACACCGGGGAGCTGTTTTTT.

As to this clone: One end of the junction fails to match germline, which may point to a read error. CDR3 bases: TGTGCCAGCAGTTTGGGCACCCAGGGCTATGGCTACACCTTC. Its protein product is CASSLGTQGYGYTF. The chain combines TRBV5-4 with TRBJ1-2; the D gene is possibly TRBD1 (5 bases). The CDR3 is made up of 14 amino acids. Germline CDR1 SGHNT, CDR2 YYREEE (reference sequence). The whole variable domain, filled in from reference TRBV5-4 and TRBJ1-2, reads ETGVTQSPTHLIKTRGQQVTLRCSSQSGHNTVSWYQQALGQGPQFIFQYYREEENGRGNFPPRFSGLQFPNYSSELNVNALELDDSALYLCASSLGTQGYGYTFGSGTRLTVV.